This T cell receptor beta chain was recorded in a study of blood T cell repertoires in COVID-19. Across the study: COVID-19 samples from acute and convalescent phases originated in the United States, Italy and Spain.

Per germline, CDR1 SEHNR and CDR2 FQNEAQ (reference sequence). Between the trimmed V and J ends, which lost 2 bases and 8 bases, there was a span of 16 bases. The CDR3 sequence is 15 residues long. The data were produced by immunoSEQ multiplex PCR, yet TCRdb's version contains in-frame clones alone and is incomplete. The sample shows over 50,000 clones, approximately 86% of them seen only once. V gene TRBV7-9 combines with J gene TRBJ2-1; weak D call: TRBD1 (6 bases). Source material: peripheral blood. The clonotype was recovered from a man between 65 and 85 years old with acute or convalescent COVID-19. CDR3 sequence: CASSLRGNRAHEQFF. The CDR3 nucleotides are TGTGCCAGCAGCTTACGGGGTAACAGGGCTCATGAGCAGTTCTTC.